The 13 T cell receptor beta chains presented below share a single source sample, sequenced in a study of T cell responses to AZD1222 COVID-19 vaccine. TCRdb keeps only in-frame clones here, not all; method: immunoSEQ multiplex PCR. The sample lists 53,000 or so clones, 84% occurring once. The sequences come from peripheral blood, collected on day 0 of AZD1222 vaccination. The origin of the receptors is an adult in good health.

This chain links TRBV9 with TRBJ1-3; D may be TRBD1 (6 bases). Per the germline V gene, CDR1 is SGDLS and CDR2 is YYNGEE. The CDR3 has 14 residues. V gave up 3 bases and J gave up 0 bases, with 7 bases separating them. The CDR3 DNA reads TGTGCCAGCAGCGAACAGGGCTCTGGAAACACCATATATTTT. Protein: CASSEQGSGNTIYF.

V and J are TRBV6-5 and TRBJ1-2; D is undetermined. Trimming pared 2 bases from V and 8 bases from J, leaving 15 bases between. The CDR3 is 14 amino acids. The germline CDR1 and CDR2 sequences are MNHEY and SVGAGI. DNA for the CDR3: TGTGCCAGCAGTTACATTAGTCGGTCGGACGGCTACACCTTC. Its protein is CASSYISRSDGYTF.

This clone was counted only a few times. This chain links TRBV19 with TRBJ1-2; D is ambiguous. V was cut by 0 bases and J by 5 bases, with 7 bases left in between. Germline loops: CDR1 LNHDA, CDR2 SQIVND (reference sequence). CDR3 length: 13 amino acids. The CDR3 reads CASSIDVRYGYTF. The CDR3, as DNA: TGTGCCAGTAGTATAGATGTCCGTTATGGCTACACCTTC.

The chain links TRBV7-2 to TRBJ2-7; the D gene is possibly TRBD1 (6 bases). Germline lookup yields CDR1 SGHTA and CDR2 FQGNSA. This CDR3 contains 12 residues. Deletions cut 4 bases from V and 6 bases from J, with 10 bases between. The CDR3 region is CASSYTGFEQYF. CDR3 bases: TGTGCCAGCAGCTATACAGGGTTCGAGCAGTACTTC.

The V gene is TRBV5-6, the J gene TRBJ1-5; TRBD1 matches at 8 bases. In germline, CDR1 is SGHDT, CDR2 YYEEEE. The V segment lost 3 bases and the J segment 4 bases; nucleotides outside the gene matches: 6. The CDR3 consists of 15 residues. The CDR3 reads CASSSWGQANQPQHF. The CDR3 DNA reads TGTGCCAGCAGCTCCTGGGGACAGGCAAATCAGCCCCAGCATTTT.

This clone was detected once. The V and J genes are TRBV19 and TRBJ1-5; no clear D gene. The CDR3 is 15 amino acids. Germline values: CDR1 LNHDA, CDR2 SQIVND (reference sequence). V dropped 6 bases and J dropped 7 bases, with 19 bases sitting between them. CDR3 in amino acids: CASREGGEDGQPQHF. CDR3 coding DNA: TGTGCCAGTAGAGAGGGCGGGGAGGATGGACAGCCCCAGCATTTT.

This clone turned up a few times. Here the CDR3 DNA reads TGTGCCAGCAGCTTAGCACGGTCTGAAGCTTTCTTT. Its protein is CASSLARSEAFF. The chain employs TRBV7-2 and TRBJ1-1, with D unresolved. Germline V lookup: CDR1 SGHTA, CDR2 FQGNSA. The V end was cut by 0 bases, the J end by 6 bases, with 5 bases between. The CDR3 loop spans 12 amino acids.

The chain couples TRBV29-1 to TRBJ1-2; the D is unclear. Trimming pared 4 bases from V and 6 bases from J, leaving 9 bases between. Per germline, CDR1 SQVTM and CDR2 ANQGSEA. This CDR3 contains 11 residues. CDR3 region: CSVGAGDGYTF. The CDR3 DNA reads TGCAGCGTTGGAGCAGGCGATGGCTACACCTTC.

J is TRBJ1-2 and V is TRBV7-3, with unresolved D. The CDR3 is 12 residues long. V dropped 3 bases and J dropped 3 bases, with 5 bases sitting between them. Germline V CDR1 and CDR2: SGHTA, FQGTGA. The CDR3, as DNA: TGTGCCAGCAGCTTTCGCTACTATGGCTACACCTTC. Translating it yields CASSFRYYGYTF.

This clone is a singleton in its sample. The rearrangement joins TRBV27 to TRBJ1-5; D is unclear. Germline lookup yields CDR1 MNHEY and CDR2 SMNVEV (reference sequence). The CDR3 runs to 15 residues. Between the trimmed V and J ends, which lost 3 bases and 5 bases, there was a span of 14 bases. The CDR3 coding sequence is TGTGCCAGCAGTTTCGGTCCGAGGGTGGATCAGCCCCAGCATTTT. It is translated as CASSFGPRVDQPQHF.

The rearrangement uses TRBV2 and TRBJ1-1, with D hard to call. The V end lost 7 bases, the J end lost 5 bases, and 11 bases lay between the germline ends. CDR1 is SNHLY and CDR2 is FYNNEI in the germline V gene. The length of the CDR3 is 12 residues. For the CDR3, the DNA is TGTGCCAGCAAGTTGGGGTGGACTGAAGCTTTCTTT. It specifies CASKLGWTEAFF.

V gene TRBV5-1 combines with J gene TRBJ2-1, with TRBD2 matching 9 bases. The germline V gene has CDR1 SGHRS and CDR2 YFSETQ. The trim removed 1 base at V and 5 bases at J, leaving 10 bases unmatched. The CDR3 sequence is 17 residues long. CDR3 sequence: CASSLNPSGDFNNEQFF. CDR3 coding DNA: TGCGCCAGCAGCTTGAATCCTAGCGGGGACTTTAACAATGAGCAGTTCTTC.

This chain uses TRBV6-1 with TRBJ1-1; D ambiguous. The CDR3 runs 15 residues. Germline CDR1 reads MNHNS; CDR2 reads SASEGT. The V gene lost 6 bases and the J gene lost 0 bases, with 14 bases spanning the gap. CDR3 nucleotide sequence: TGTGCCAGCAGCGCCTCGACGGAGATGAACACTGAAGCTTTCTTT. This codes for CASSASTEMNTEAFF.